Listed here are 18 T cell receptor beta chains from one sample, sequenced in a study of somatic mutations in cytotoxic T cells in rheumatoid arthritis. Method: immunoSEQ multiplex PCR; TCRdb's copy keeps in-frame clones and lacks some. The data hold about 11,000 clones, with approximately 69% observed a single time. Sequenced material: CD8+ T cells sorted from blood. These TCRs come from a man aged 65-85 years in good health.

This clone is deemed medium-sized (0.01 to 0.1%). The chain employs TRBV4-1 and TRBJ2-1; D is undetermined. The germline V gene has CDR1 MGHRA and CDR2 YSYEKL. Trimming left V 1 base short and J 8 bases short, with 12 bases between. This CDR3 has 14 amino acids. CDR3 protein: CASSQALNGHEQFF. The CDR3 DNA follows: TGCGCCAGCAGCCAAGCGCTGAACGGTCATGAGCAGTTCTTC.

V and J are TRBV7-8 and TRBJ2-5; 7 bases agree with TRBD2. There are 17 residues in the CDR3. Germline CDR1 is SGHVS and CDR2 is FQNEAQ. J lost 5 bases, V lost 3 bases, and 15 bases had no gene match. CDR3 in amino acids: CASSFNASGEMEETQYF. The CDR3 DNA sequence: TGTGCCAGCAGCTTCAACGCGAGCGGGGAAATGGAGGAGACCCAGTACTTC.

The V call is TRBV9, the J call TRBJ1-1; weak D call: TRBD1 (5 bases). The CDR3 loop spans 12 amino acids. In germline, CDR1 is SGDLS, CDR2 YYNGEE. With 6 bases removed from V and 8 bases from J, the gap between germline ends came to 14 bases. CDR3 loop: CASNGGASEAFF. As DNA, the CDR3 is TGTGCCAGCAACGGAGGGGCCAGCGAAGCTTTCTTT.

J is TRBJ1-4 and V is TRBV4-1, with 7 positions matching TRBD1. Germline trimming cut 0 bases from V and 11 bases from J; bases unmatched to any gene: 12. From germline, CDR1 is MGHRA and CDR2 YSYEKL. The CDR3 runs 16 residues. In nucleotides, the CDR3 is TGCGCCAGCAGCCAAGATTTGGGGACAGACCTCGGGAAACTGTTTTTT. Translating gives CASSQDLGTDLGKLFF.

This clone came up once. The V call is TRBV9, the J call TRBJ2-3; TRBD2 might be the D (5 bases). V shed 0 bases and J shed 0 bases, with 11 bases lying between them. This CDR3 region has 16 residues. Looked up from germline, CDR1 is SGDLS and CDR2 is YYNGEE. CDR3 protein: CASSVENGMSTDTQYF. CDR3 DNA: TGTGCCAGCAGCGTAGAGAACGGGATGAGCACAGATACGCAGTATTTT.

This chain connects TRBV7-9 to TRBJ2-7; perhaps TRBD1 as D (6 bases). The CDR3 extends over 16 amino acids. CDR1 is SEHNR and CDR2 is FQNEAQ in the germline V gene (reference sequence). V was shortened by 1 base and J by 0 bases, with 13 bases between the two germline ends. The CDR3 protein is CASSLVTGISSYEQYF. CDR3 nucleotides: TGTGCCAGCAGCTTAGTCACAGGGATAAGCTCCTACGAGCAGTACTTC. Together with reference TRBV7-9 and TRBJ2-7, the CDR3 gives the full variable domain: DTGVSQNPRHKITKRGQNVTFRCDPISEHNRLYWYRQTLGQGPEFLTYFQNEAQLEKSRLLSDRFSAERPKGSFSTLEIQRTEQGDSAMYLCASSLVTGISSYEQYFGPGTRLTVT.

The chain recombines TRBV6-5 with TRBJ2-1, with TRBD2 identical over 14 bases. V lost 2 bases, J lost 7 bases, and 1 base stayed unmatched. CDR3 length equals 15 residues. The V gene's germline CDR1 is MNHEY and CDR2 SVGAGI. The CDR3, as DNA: TGTGCCAGCAGTTACGGGACTAGCGGGGGTAATGAGCAGTTCTTC. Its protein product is CASSYGTSGGNEQFF.

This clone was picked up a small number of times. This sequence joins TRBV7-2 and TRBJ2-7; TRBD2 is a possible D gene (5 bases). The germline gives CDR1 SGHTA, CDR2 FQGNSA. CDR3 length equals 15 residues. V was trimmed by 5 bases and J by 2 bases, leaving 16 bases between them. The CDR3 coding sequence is TGTGCCAGCAGCCTCCGGGATCTTACAACCTACGAGCAGTACTTC. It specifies CASSLRDLTTYEQYF.

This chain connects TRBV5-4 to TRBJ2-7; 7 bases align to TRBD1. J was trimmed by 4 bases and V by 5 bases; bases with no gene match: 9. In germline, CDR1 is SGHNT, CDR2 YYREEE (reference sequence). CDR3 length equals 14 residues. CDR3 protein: CASSSDRMEYEQYF. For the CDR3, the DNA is TGTGCCAGCAGTTCGGACAGGATGGAATACGAGCAGTACTTC.

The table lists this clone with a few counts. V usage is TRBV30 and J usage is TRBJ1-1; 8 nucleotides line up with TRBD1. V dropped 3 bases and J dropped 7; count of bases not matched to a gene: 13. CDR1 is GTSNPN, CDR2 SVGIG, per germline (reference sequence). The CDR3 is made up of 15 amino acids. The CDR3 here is CAWSTGTGGRDEAFF. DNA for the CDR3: TGTGCCTGGAGCACCGGGACAGGCGGGAGGGATGAAGCTTTCTTT. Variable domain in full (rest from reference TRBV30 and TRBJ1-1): SQTIHQWPATLVQPVGSPLSLECTVEGTSNPNLYWYRQAAGRGLQLLFYSVGIGQISSEVPQNLSASRPQDRQFILSSKKLLLSDSGFYLCAWSTGTGGRDEAFFGQGTRLTVV.

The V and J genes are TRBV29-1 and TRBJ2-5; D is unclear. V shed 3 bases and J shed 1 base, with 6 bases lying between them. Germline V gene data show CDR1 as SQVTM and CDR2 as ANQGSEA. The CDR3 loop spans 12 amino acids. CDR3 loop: CSVDFPQETQYF. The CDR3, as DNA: TGCAGCGTTGATTTTCCCCAAGAGACCCAGTACTTC.

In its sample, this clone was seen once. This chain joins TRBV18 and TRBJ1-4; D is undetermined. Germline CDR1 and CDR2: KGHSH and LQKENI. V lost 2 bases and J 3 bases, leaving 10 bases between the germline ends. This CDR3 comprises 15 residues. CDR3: CASSPMDSANEKLFF. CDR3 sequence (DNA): TGTGCCAGCTCACCAATGGACTCAGCTAATGAAAAACTGTTTTTT.

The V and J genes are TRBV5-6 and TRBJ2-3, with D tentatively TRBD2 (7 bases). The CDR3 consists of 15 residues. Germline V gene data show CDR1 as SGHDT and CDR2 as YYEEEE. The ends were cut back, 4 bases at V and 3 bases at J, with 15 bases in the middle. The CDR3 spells CASSLGGGGTDTQYF. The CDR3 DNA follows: TGTGCCAGCAGCCTGGGGGGAGGGGGTACAGATACGCAGTATTTT.

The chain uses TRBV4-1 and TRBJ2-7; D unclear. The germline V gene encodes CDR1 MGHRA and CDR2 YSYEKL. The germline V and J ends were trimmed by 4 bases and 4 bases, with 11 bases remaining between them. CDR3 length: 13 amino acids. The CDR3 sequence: CASSPDFGYEQYF. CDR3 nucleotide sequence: TGCGCCAGCAGCCCTGACTTTGGATACGAGCAGTACTTC.

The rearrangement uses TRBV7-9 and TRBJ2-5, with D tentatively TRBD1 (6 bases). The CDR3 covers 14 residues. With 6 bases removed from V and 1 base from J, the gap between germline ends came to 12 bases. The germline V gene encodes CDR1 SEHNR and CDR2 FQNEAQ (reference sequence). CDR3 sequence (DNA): TGTGCCAGCAGACGGGACACCCTCCAAGAGACCCAGTACTTC. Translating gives CASRRDTLQETQYF. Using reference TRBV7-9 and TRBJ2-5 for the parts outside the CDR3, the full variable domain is DTGVSQNPRHKITKRGQNVTFRCDPISEHNRLYWYRQTLGQGPEFLTYFQNEAQLEKSRLLSDRFSAERPKGSFSTLEIQRTEQGDSAMYLCASRRDTLQETQYFGPGTRLLVL.

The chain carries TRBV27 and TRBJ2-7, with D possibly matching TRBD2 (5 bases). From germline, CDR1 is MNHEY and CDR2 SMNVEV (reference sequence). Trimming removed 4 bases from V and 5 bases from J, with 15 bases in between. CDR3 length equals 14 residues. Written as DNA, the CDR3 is TGTGCCAGCAGTTCTAGTAGAGCGAGGGACGAGCAGTACTTC. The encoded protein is CASSSSRARDEQYF.

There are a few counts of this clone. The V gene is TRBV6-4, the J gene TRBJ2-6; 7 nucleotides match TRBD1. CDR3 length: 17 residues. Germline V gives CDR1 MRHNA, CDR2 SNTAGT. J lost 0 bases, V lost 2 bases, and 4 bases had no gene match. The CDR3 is CASSDRAGGSGANVLTF. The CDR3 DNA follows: TGTGCCAGCAGTGACAGGGCAGGGGGCTCTGGGGCCAACGTCCTGACTTTC.

CDR3 bases: TGTGCCAGCAGCCCCGTCGAGGACTCCTCTGGAGCAGATACGCAGTATTTT. Encoded protein: CASSPVEDSSGADTQYF. The chain couples TRBV7-9 to TRBJ2-3, with D perhaps matching TRBD2 (5 bases). Germline V gene data show CDR1 as SEHNR and CDR2 as FQNEAQ (reference sequence). The CDR3 length is 17 residues. Trimming removed 5 bases at V and 4 bases at J, with 22 bases between.